These 27 T cell receptor beta chains were all obtained from the same sample, sequenced in a study of response to subunit inactivated influenza vaccine. TCRdb re-derived calls from the RT-PCR reads in MiXCR, one entry per CDR3 protein. This sample has about 780,000 distinct CDR3 sequences, with about a fifth found just once. Sequenced here: PBMCs from blood, sampled roughly 5 days after vaccination. The receptors come from a man aged 50-60 years who received an inactivated influenza vaccine.

This clonotype was observed at least ten times. The J gene is TRBJ2-1, the V gene TRBV15; D remains unclear. This CDR3 comprises 13 residues. V lost 1 base to trimming and J lost 5 bases, with 6 bases between them. The germline CDR1 and CDR2 sequences are LNHNV and YYDKDF (reference sequence). DNA of the CDR3: TGTGCCACCAGCAGAGCCTCTCACAATGAGCAGTTCTTC. Its translation: CATSRASHNEQFF.

This clonotype was counted only a few times. This chain joins TRBV29-1 and TRBJ1-2; D unresolved. CDR3 length equals 12 residues. Trimming stripped 1 base from V and 7 bases from J, with 10 bases between. Germline V gene data show CDR1 as SQVTM and CDR2 as ANQGSEA. The CDR3 region has the DNA TGCAGCGTTGAAGCGTCAGGTGGTGGCTACACCTTC. Its translation: CSVEASGGGYTF.

In this sample, this clonotype turned up many times. The chain is built from TRBV12-3 or TRBV12-4 and TRBJ1-5, with D maybe TRBD1 (5 bases). V shed 5 bases and J shed 7 bases, with 18 bases lying between them. This CDR3 has 15 amino acids. The CDR3 region is CASSPRDPVLQPQHF. The CDR3 region has the DNA TGTGCCAGCAGTCCCCGGGACCCGGTCTTACAGCCCCAGCATTTT.

CDR3 loop: CATGGGGDTQYF. The CDR3 nucleotides are TGTGCCACCGGAGGAGGTGGAGATACGCAGTATTTT. J is TRBJ2-3 and V is TRBV24-1; possibly TRBD2 for D (5 bases). The length of the CDR3 is 12 residues. V shed 9 bases and J shed 5 bases, with 11 bases lying between them. Germline assignment: CDR1 KGHDR and CDR2 SFDVKD.

Only a few counts were recorded for this clonotype. This chain joins TRBV6-1 and TRBJ2-7; possible D gene TRBD1, 5 bases. The CDR3 spans 15 residues. With 7 bases removed from V and 3 bases from J, the gap between germline ends came to 19 bases. Germline CDR1 and CDR2: MNHNS and SASEGT. CDR3 in DNA: TGTGCCAGCACCGTAAGTCAGGACACCAACTACGAGCAGTACTTC. It translates to CASTVSQDTNYEQYF.

This sequence joins TRBV20-1 and TRBJ2-3; the match to TRBD2 covers 9 bases. From germline, CDR1 is DFQATT and CDR2 SNEGSKA (reference sequence). Losses at the gene ends were 3 bases for V and 10 bases for J; bases not matched to a gene: 5. The CDR3 is 12 residues long. The CDR3 nucleotides are TGCAGTGCTAGGGGGACTAGCCAGGCGCAGTATTTT. Encoded protein: CSARGTSQAQYF.

Written as DNA, the CDR3 is TGTGCCAGCAGCTTAGAGGTCAATGAGCAGTTCTTC. Translated: CASSLEVNEQFF. The genes are TRBV7-2 and TRBJ2-1; D unclear. The CDR3 has 12 amino acids. Germline CDR1 reads SGHTA; CDR2 reads FQGNSA. The germline V and J ends were trimmed by 1 base and 6 bases, with 4 bases remaining between them.

A few counts support this clonotype. This chain joins TRBV5-1 and TRBJ1-4; no reliable D call. The CDR3 spans 15 residues. Germline assignment: CDR1 SGHRS and CDR2 YFSETQ. Trimming took off 4 bases at V and 0 bases at J, with 10 bases between the two ends. The CDR3 bases are TGCGCCAGCAGCCGGGAGGGAGCAACTAATGAAAAACTGTTTTTT. Translation gives CASSREGATNEKLFF.

This chain links TRBV6-1 with TRBJ2-1, with D maybe TRBD1 (5 bases). Trimming removed 5 bases from V and 6 bases from J, with 17 bases in between. The germline V gene has CDR1 MNHNS and CDR2 SASEGT. CDR3 length: 15 residues. CDR3 sequence reads: CASSPLGIQGNEQFF. The CDR3 region has the DNA TGTGCCAGCAGTCCGCTGGGTATTCAGGGCAATGAGCAGTTCTTC.

The gene calls are TRBV6-5 and TRBJ2-3; 11 positions match TRBD2. With V trimmed by 0 bases and J by 4 bases, 6 bases remained unmatched. Germline V CDR1 and CDR2: MNHEY, SVGAGI. This CDR3 comprises 17 residues. The CDR3 is CASSYSLAGGRADTQYF. The CDR3 DNA follows: TGTGCCAGCAGTTACTCCCTAGCGGGGGGCCGGGCAGATACGCAGTATTTT.

This clonotype was counted ten times or more. CDR3 protein: CASSQDLLAAKWNEQFF. CDR3 DNA sequence: TGCGCCAGCAGCCAGGACTTACTAGCGGCTAAGTGGAATGAGCAGTTCTTC. The chain combines TRBV4-1 with TRBJ2-1; 8 nucleotides agree with TRBD2. This CDR3 comprises 17 residues. Germline-derived CDR1 and CDR2 are MGHRA and YSYEKL. Germline trimming cut 3 bases from V and 7 bases from J; bases unmatched to any gene: 14.

The chain has TRBV12-3 or TRBV12-4 and TRBJ1-1, with 9 bases aligning to TRBD1. Trimming at V came to 1 base and at J to 4 bases, leaving 1 base not matched to a gene. The CDR3 sequence is 14 residues long. The CDR3 loop is CASSLGTGATEAFF. CDR3 bases: TGTGCCAGCAGTTTAGGGACAGGGGCCACTGAAGCTTTCTTT.

In this sample, this clonotype turned up many times. This sequence joins TRBV20-1 and TRBJ2-5; 9 bases align to TRBD1. The CDR3 length is 15 residues. CDR1 and CDR2 from the germline V gene are DFQATT and SNEGSKA (reference sequence). The V and J ends lost 2 bases and 2 bases, in that order; junction bases with no gene match: 6. CDR3 DNA sequence: TGCAGTGCTAGAAGGGGACAGGGCAAACAAGAGACCCAGTACTTC. Translated, it gives CSARRGQGKQETQYF.

V and J are TRBV4-2 and TRBJ2-1, with D uncertain. The V and J ends lost 0 bases and 0 bases respectively, with 12 bases between them. The CDR3 has 17 residues. Germline CDR1 and CDR2: LGHNA and YNFKEQ. The CDR3 DNA follows: TGTGCCAGCAGCCAAGATCTCTTGGCGAGCTCCTACAATGAGCAGTTCTTC. Translating gives CASSQDLLASSYNEQFF.

The V gene is TRBV18, the J gene TRBJ2-1; D gene ambiguous. The CDR3 has 13 residues. V dropped 4 bases and J dropped 7 bases, with 11 bases sitting between them. Germline CDR1 and CDR2: KGHSH and LQKENI. This chain's CDR3 is CASSQTTLNEQFF. In nucleotides, the CDR3 is TGTGCCAGCTCACAAACGACTCTAAATGAGCAGTTCTTC.

The chain has TRBV4-1 and TRBJ2-7, with D hard to call. Germline V CDR1 and CDR2: MGHRA, YSYEKL. This CDR3 is 14 amino acids long. Deletions cut 1 base from V and 3 bases from J, with 10 bases between. CDR3 residues: CASSQGPSYYEQYF. The CDR3 region has the DNA TGCGCCAGCAGCCAAGGTCCTTCCTACTACGAGCAGTACTTC.

In its sample, this clonotype was seen a few times. The chain couples TRBV12-3 or TRBV12-4 to TRBJ1-1; weak D call: TRBD1 (6 bases). V lost 5 bases, J lost 4 bases, and 14 bases lay in between. The CDR3 contains 14 residues. DNA of the CDR3: TGTGCCAGCAGTCTTACAGGGACAACCACTGAAGCTTTCTTT. Encoded protein: CASSLTGTTTEAFF.

V is TRBV4-3 and J is TRBJ1-1; no definite D call. There are 14 residues in the CDR3. Germline CDR1 reads LGHNA; CDR2 reads YSLEER. The V end was cut by 3 bases, the J end by 6 bases, with 14 bases between. The CDR3 nucleotides read TGCGCCAGCAGCCAGAGGGATTGGGTAGCTGAAGCTTTCTTT. It specifies CASSQRDWVAEAFF.

In this sample, this clonotype turned up a few times. This chain connects TRBV7-9 to TRBJ2-7, with TRBD2 matching 7 bases. Looked up from germline, CDR1 is SEHNR and CDR2 is FQNEAQ (reference sequence). Unmatched junction bases numbered 9, after V lost 1 base and J lost 6 bases. CDR3 size: 15 residues. DNA of the CDR3: TGTGCCAGCAGCTTAGATTACGGGGGGTTTGGCGAGCAGTACTTC. Residues: CASSLDYGGFGEQYF.

The V and J genes are TRBV4-1 and TRBJ1-1, with D perhaps TRBD1 (5 bases). CDR1 is MGHRA, CDR2 YSYEKL, per germline. This CDR3 is built from 15 residues. V shed 4 bases and J shed 5 bases, with 17 bases lying between them. The chain's CDR3 is CASSRDTGTGTEAFF. In DNA form, the CDR3 reads TGCGCCAGCAGCCGAGATACCGGGACCGGAACTGAAGCTTTCTTT.

This clonotype was observed a few times. The chain has TRBV5-1 and TRBJ2-7; D call uncertain. V was shortened by 4 bases and J by 0 bases, with 14 bases between the two germline ends. The CDR3 has 15 amino acids. The germline V gene has CDR1 SGHRS and CDR2 YFSETQ. The chain's CDR3 is CASSDRAWDSYEQYF. DNA for the CDR3: TGCGCCAGCAGCGACCGAGCCTGGGACTCCTACGAGCAGTACTTC.

V is TRBV2 and J is TRBJ2-1; 9 bases fit TRBD2. V gave up 4 bases and J gave up 8 bases; unmatched junction bases: 0. Germline V CDR1 and CDR2: SNHLY, FYNNEI. CDR3 length: 12 amino acids. CDR3 protein: CASSGTSDEQFF. DNA for the CDR3: TGTGCCAGCAGTGGGACTAGCGATGAGCAGTTCTTC.

This clonotype was detected only a few times. The CDR3 loop reads CASSKAPTSGNTDTQYF. The CDR3 DNA follows: TGTGCCAGCAGCAAAGCCCCGACTAGCGGGAATACAGATACGCAGTATTTT. V gene TRBV21-1 combines with J gene TRBJ2-3; the D call TRBD2 from the table was never checked on the DNA. TRBV21-1 is assigned pseudogene status. The length of the CDR3 is 17 residues.

This clonotype was observed a few times. The chain combines TRBV5-1 with TRBJ2-3; 8 bases map to TRBD1. Trimming at V came to 3 bases and at J to 4 bases, leaving 7 bases not matched to a gene. The CDR3 length is 15 residues. Germline V gene data show CDR1 as SGHRS and CDR2 as YFSETQ. CDR3 region: CASSSQGAGADTQYF. The DNA of the CDR3 is TGCGCCAGCAGCTCTCAGGGGGCAGGGGCAGATACGCAGTATTTT. The full variable domain, completed using reference TRBV5-1 and TRBJ2-3, is KAGVTQTPRYLIKTRGQQVTLSCSPISGHRSVSWYQQTPGQGLQFLFEYFSETQRNKGNFPGRFSGRQFSNSRSEMNVSTLELGDSALYLCASSSQGAGADTQYFGPGTRLTVL.

This clonotype appeared a few times. The V and J genes are TRBV7-2 and TRBJ2-1; D is perhaps TRBD2 (6 bases). CDR3 length equals 14 residues. Per germline, CDR1 SGHTA and CDR2 FQGNSA. Trimming stripped 5 bases from V and 5 bases from J, with 13 bases between. Here the CDR3 reads CASSKTGLDNEQFF. The CDR3 region has the DNA TGTGCCAGCAGCAAAACGGGACTCGACAATGAGCAGTTCTTC.

The rearrangement links TRBV5-1 to TRBJ2-3; D may correspond to TRBD1 or TRBD2 (5 bases each). Trimming pared 2 bases from V and 4 bases from J, leaving 11 bases between. The germline V gene encodes CDR1 SGHRS and CDR2 YFSETQ. CDR3 size: 14 residues. DNA for the CDR3: TGCGCCAGCAGCTTCCGGGACGGAGCAGATACGCAGTATTTT. Translation gives CASSFRDGADTQYF. The variable domain in full, with the rest retrieved from reference TRBV5-1 and TRBJ2-3, is KAGVTQTPRYLIKTRGQQVTLSCSPISGHRSVSWYQQTPGQGLQFLFEYFSETQRNKGNFPGRFSGRQFSNSRSEMNVSTLELGDSALYLCASSFRDGADTQYFGPGTRLTVL.

This clonotype was seen ten or more times. V usage is TRBV20-1 and J usage is TRBJ2-3; D is perhaps TRBD2 (5 bases). Germline V gene data show CDR1 as DFQATT and CDR2 as SNEGSKA (reference sequence). V lost 0 bases, J lost 0 bases, and 13 bases lay in between. This CDR3 has 16 amino acids. This CDR3 reads CSARDVLGISTDTQYF. CDR3 DNA: TGCAGTGCTAGAGATGTACTCGGGATTAGCACAGATACGCAGTATTTT.